The 22 T cell receptor beta chains below were found in one sample sequenced in a study of shared clonotypes between healthy human individuals. Naive CD8 cells lacked CD45RO, underwent positive selection for CCR7 and left out terminally differentiated effector memory CD45RA+ cells. The data were produced by immunoSEQ multiplex PCR, yet TCRdb's version contains in-frame clones alone and is incomplete. The data show around 1,900,000 clones, with approximately 92% seen just once and 1.5% to 2% held by the top ten. The sequencing input was naive CD8+ T cells from PBMCs. The receptor source for this set is a man aged 18 to 30 in good health. Some clones in this sample may be carry-over from other donors' samples.

J is TRBJ2-3 and V is TRBV5-1; D is unclear. Germline V gene sequence: CDR1 SGHRS, CDR2 YFSETQ. The CDR3 loop spans 14 amino acids. V was clipped by 0 bases and J by 4 bases, with 9 bases between them. CDR3 sequence reads: CASSLAVGADTQYF. CDR3 nucleotides: TGCGCCAGCAGCTTGGCCGTTGGGGCAGATACGCAGTATTTT.

The CDR3 region is CASSPAGPSYEQYF. The CDR3 nucleotides read TGTGCCAGCAGTCCCGCGGGCCCCTCCTACGAGCAGTACTTC. The chain carries TRBV28 and TRBJ2-7, with TRBD2 as a possible D gene (5 bases). CDR1 MDHEN and CDR2 SYDVKM come from the germline V gene. The CDR3 is made up of 14 amino acids. The V end lost 5 bases, the J end lost 0 bases, and 11 bases lay between the germline ends.

This clone showed up just once. The chain recombines TRBV14 with TRBJ2-1; D is uncertain. The CDR3 totals 16 residues. The germline V gene encodes CDR1 SGHDN and CDR2 FVKESK. The V gene lost 6 bases and the J gene lost 3 bases, with 18 bases spanning the gap. The CDR3 nucleotides read TGTGCCAGCAGTCCCCTCGACTGGCACGACTACAATGAGCAGTTCTTC. Its translation: CASSPLDWHDYNEQFF.

The chain couples TRBV10-3 to TRBJ2-7, with D possibly matching TRBD1 (6 bases). Trimming took off 4 bases at V and 0 bases at J, with 13 bases between the two ends. This CDR3 region has 15 residues. Germline CDR1 is ENHRY and CDR2 is SYGVKD. The CDR3 DNA sequence: TGTGCCATCAGTGCCTCCGGGACACACTCCTACGAGCAGTACTTC. Translated, it gives CAISASGTHSYEQYF.

The chain carries TRBV7-9 and TRBJ2-1, with TRBD2 identical over 7 bases. Germline V gene sequence: CDR1 SEHNR, CDR2 FQNEAQ (reference sequence). This CDR3 has 15 residues. The J segment lost 2 bases and the V segment lost 4 bases, leaving 5 bases of the junction unmatched. The CDR3 DNA is TGTGCCAGCAGCTCTGTGGGAGGGGCCTACAATGAGCAGTTCTTC. Translation gives CASSSVGGAYNEQFF.

This chain uses TRBV11-3 with TRBJ2-3, with 7 bases aligning to TRBD2. The ends lost 5 bases at V and 4 bases at J; junction bases unmatched: 3. This CDR3 has 13 amino acids. The germline gives CDR1 SGHNT, CDR2 YENEEA. The CDR3 region is CASSDGLADTQYF. For the CDR3, the DNA is TGTGCCAGCAGCGACGGACTAGCAGATACGCAGTATTTT.

As for this clone: Other nucleotide sequences from this sample produce the same CDR3. This chain uses TRBV18 with TRBJ2-1; 12 bases agree with TRBD2. V lost 3 bases to trimming and J lost 0 bases; unmatched junction nucleotides: 6. The CDR3 sequence is 18 residues long. Germline CDR1 and CDR2: KGHSH and LQKENI. The CDR3 region has the DNA TGTGCCAGCTCACCCCCGACTAGCGGGAGATTCTCCTACAATGAGCAGTTCTTC. The encoded protein is CASSPPTSGRFSYNEQFF.

The V gene is TRBV4-3, the J gene TRBJ2-3; 10 positions agree with TRBD2. The V gene end was trimmed by 1 base and the J gene end by 1 base; junction bases not matched to a gene: 5. This CDR3 has 17 residues. Per germline, CDR1 LGHNA and CDR2 YSLEER. The CDR3 reads CASSQGILAGGTDTQYF. CDR3 sequence (DNA): TGCGCCAGCAGCCAAGGGATTCTAGCGGGGGGCACAGATACGCAGTATTTT.

This chain links TRBV7-9 with TRBJ1-2, with 9 positions matching TRBD1. This CDR3 is 16 amino acids long. V lost 1 base, J lost 6 bases, and 9 bases stayed unmatched. Germline CDR1 SEHNR, CDR2 FQNEAQ (reference sequence). The CDR3 region is CASSLDWDRELDGYTF. The DNA for the CDR3 is TGTGCCAGCAGCTTAGACTGGGACAGGGAACTGGATGGCTACACCTTC.

The chain employs TRBV7-9 and TRBJ2-7; tentative D call: TRBD2 (7 bases). This CDR3 is built from 16 residues. The germline gives CDR1 SEHNR, CDR2 FQNEAQ (reference sequence). Trimming shortened V by 5 bases and J by 5 bases, and 22 bases separated the two germline ends. CDR3 region: CASSPGGGGSGDEQYF. DNA of the CDR3: TGTGCCAGCAGCCCCGGCGGGGGCGGGAGTGGCGACGAGCAGTACTTC. Drawing the rest from reference TRBV7-9 and TRBJ2-7, the complete variable domain is DTGVSQNPRHKITKRGQNVTFRCDPISEHNRLYWYRQTLGQGPEFLTYFQNEAQLEKSRLLSDRFSAERPKGSFSTLEIQRTEQGDSAMYLCASSPGGGGSGDEQYFGPGTRLTVT.

The chain is built from TRBV5-1 and TRBJ2-7; 8 nucleotides match TRBD1. The V gene end was trimmed by 0 bases and the J gene end by 3 bases; junction bases not matched to a gene: 14. The CDR3 covers 18 residues. Germline V CDR1 and CDR2: SGHRS, YFSETQ. The DNA for the CDR3 is TGCGCCAGCAGCTTGGGCATCCCCCAGGGGGCGGTGAGCTACGAGCAGTACTTC. The encoded protein is CASSLGIPQGAVSYEQYF.

This clone has just one count. This chain connects TRBV19 to TRBJ2-1; no firm D call. Trimming took 5 bases from V and 5 from J, leaving 7 bases between them. In germline, CDR1 is LNHDA, CDR2 SQIVND (reference sequence). The CDR3 is made up of 12 amino acids. The CDR3: CASSVDHNEQFF. CDR3 nucleotides: TGTGCCAGTAGTGTGGACCACAATGAGCAGTTCTTC.

The genes are TRBV28 and TRBJ2-7; 11 bases are a match to TRBD2. Trimming cost V 6 bases and J 5 bases; bases outside gene matches: 6. The CDR3 sequence is 14 residues long. Germline CDR1 and CDR2: MDHEN and SYDVKM. The CDR3 nucleotides are TGTGCCAGCAGCCTGACTAGCGGGGTGAACGAGCAGTACTTC. Translated, it gives CASSLTSGVNEQYF.

The J gene is TRBJ2-7, the V gene TRBV5-4; D gene uncertain. V was clipped by 4 bases and J by 4 bases, with 9 bases between them. The CDR3 has 12 amino acids. CDR1 is SGHNT, CDR2 YYREEE, per germline (reference sequence). The CDR3 protein is CASSRGSYEQYF. CDR3 coding DNA: TGTGCCAGCAGCCGCGGCTCTTACGAGCAGTACTTC.

V and J are TRBV4-2 and TRBJ2-7, with 14 bases identical to TRBD2. CDR1 is LGHNA, CDR2 YNFKEQ, per germline. Losses at the gene ends were 8 bases for V and 4 bases for J; bases not matched to a gene: 4. This CDR3 is built from 14 residues. This CDR3 reads CASRGTSGSYEQYF. For the CDR3, the DNA is TGTGCCAGCCGAGGGACTAGCGGGAGTTACGAGCAGTACTTC.

A note on this clone: This specimen includes other DNA sequences encoding the same CDR3. This chain joins TRBV27 and TRBJ2-7; D might be TRBD2 (6 bases). CDR3 length equals 13 residues. The V end was cut by 3 bases, the J end by 2 bases, with 8 bases between. Per germline, CDR1 MNHEY and CDR2 SMNVEV (reference sequence). The CDR3 loop reads CASSFSSAYEQYF. CDR3 bases: TGTGCCAGCAGTTTCTCTAGCGCCTACGAGCAGTACTTC.

V and J are TRBV9 and TRBJ2-3; TRBD1 matches at 8 bases. Germline CDR1 SGDLS, CDR2 YYNGEE. The CDR3 has 17 amino acids. Trimming removed 0 bases from V and 2 bases from J; junction bases left unmatched: 8. Here the CDR3 reads CASSVDGRGRLTDTQYF. As DNA, the CDR3 is TGTGCCAGCAGCGTAGATGGCAGGGGGCGACTCACAGATACGCAGTATTTT.

The CDR3 DNA follows: TGTGCCAGCAGTACCACTAGCGGGGGCGGTGAGCAGTTCTTC. As protein: CASSTTSGGGEQFF. The chain is built from TRBV6-5 and TRBJ2-1; TRBD2 aligns across 11 bases. Germline V gene data show CDR1 as MNHEY and CDR2 as SVGAGI. There are 14 residues in the CDR3. The V and J ends lost 5 bases and 9 bases, in that order; junction bases with no gene match: 6.

This chain joins TRBV1 and TRBJ2-7; the table's TRBD2 call for D was not verified on the DNA. TRBV1 is a pseudogene. The length of the CDR3 is 17 residues. CDR3 amino acids: CTSSAVPGGESAYEQYF. The CDR3 nucleotides are TGCACCAGCAGCGCCGTGCCCGGCGGGGAGAGCGCCTACGAGCAGTACTTC.

The chain recombines TRBV4-1 with TRBJ2-1; D is uncertain. Germline loops: CDR1 MGHRA, CDR2 YSYEKL. The CDR3 runs to 11 residues. V dropped 2 bases and J dropped 6 bases, with 2 bases sitting between them. CDR3 protein: CASSQSNEQFF. CDR3 nucleotides: TGCGCCAGCAGCCAAAGCAATGAGCAGTTCTTC.

The V call is TRBV6-1, the J call TRBJ2-5, with D tentatively TRBD2 (7 bases). Trimming shortened V by 2 bases and J by 2 bases, and 18 bases separated the two germline ends. The CDR3 length is 17 residues. CDR1 is MNHNS and CDR2 is SASEGT in the germline V gene. The chain's CDR3 is CASSEPWIKGGQETQYF. The CDR3 region has the DNA TGTGCCAGCAGTGAACCATGGATAAAGGGGGGGCAAGAGACCCAGTACTTC.

The chain combines TRBV2 with TRBJ2-7, with a tentative D call TRBD1 (6 bases). The CDR3 extends over 14 amino acids. Germline CDR1 and CDR2: SNHLY and FYNNEI. Trimming stripped 2 bases from V and 3 bases from J, with 11 bases between. The CDR3 coding sequence is TGTGCCAGCAGTGAAAACAGGGCTTTCTACGAGCAGTACTTC. It encodes CASSENRAFYEQYF. The full variable domain, in which reference TRBV2 and TRBJ2-7 provide the parts outside the CDR3, is EPEVTQTPSHQVTQMGQEVILRCVPISNHLYFYWYRQILGQKVEFLVSFYNNEISEKSEIFDDQFSVERPDGSNFTLKIRSTKLEDSAMYFCASSENRAFYEQYFGPGTRLTVT.